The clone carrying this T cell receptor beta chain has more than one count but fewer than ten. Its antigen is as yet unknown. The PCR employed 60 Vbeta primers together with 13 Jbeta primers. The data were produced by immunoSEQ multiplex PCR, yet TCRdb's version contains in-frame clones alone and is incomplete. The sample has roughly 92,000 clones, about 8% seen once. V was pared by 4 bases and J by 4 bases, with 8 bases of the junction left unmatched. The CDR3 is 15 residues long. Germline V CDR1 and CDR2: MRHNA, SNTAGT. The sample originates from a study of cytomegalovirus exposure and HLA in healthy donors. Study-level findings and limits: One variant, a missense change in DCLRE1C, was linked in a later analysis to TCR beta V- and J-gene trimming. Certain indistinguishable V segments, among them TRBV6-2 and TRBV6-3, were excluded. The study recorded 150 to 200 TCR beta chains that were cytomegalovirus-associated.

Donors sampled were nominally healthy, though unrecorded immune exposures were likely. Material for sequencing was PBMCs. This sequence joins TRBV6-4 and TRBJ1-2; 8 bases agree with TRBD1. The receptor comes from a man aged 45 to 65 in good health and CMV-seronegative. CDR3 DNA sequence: TGTGCCAGCAGTGCCTCCGAGACAGGGGTCTATGGCTACACCTTC. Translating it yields CASSASETGVYGYTF.